These T cell receptor beta chains were read from a single sample in a study of T cells in Graves' hyperthyroidism and ophthalmopathy. MiXCR was run by TCRdb on the multiplex PCR reads, yielding one entry per CDR3 protein. The table has roughly 500,000 distinct CDR3 sequences, around a fifth seen once. The sample was blood. These receptors came from a woman aged 70-85 years with Graves' ophthalmopathy. Both conserved end residues are part of each CDR3. D genes are given only for firm matches. Rows may omit the clone size; those that give it use once, few, many or a size class.

v_gene	abundance	d_gene	j_gene	CDR3nt	CDR3aa
TRBV18	few	TRBD1	TRBJ2-4	TGTGCCAGCTCACCCACAGGGGGCGAAAACATTCAGTACTTC	CASSPTGGENIQYF
TRBV10-3	few	TRBD1	TRBJ1-2	TGTGCCATCAGTGATGAGGGGGCGCGGGGCTACACCTTC	CAISDEGARGYTF
TRBV11-3	NA	NA	TRBJ1-1	TGTGCCAGCAGCCCATCTAGGTTTACGACTGAAGCTTTCTTT	CASSPSRFTTEAFF
TRBV6-1	many	NA	TRBJ1-1	TGTGCCAGCAGTGAAGCGAATTACCGAGGAGCTTTCTTT	CASSEANYRGAFF
TRBV6-1	many	NA	TRBJ2-7	TGTGCCAGCGGAACGGGACGCGGGACCTACGAGCAGTACTTC	CASGTGRGTYEQYF
TRBV27	NA	NA	TRBJ2-6	TGTGCCAGCACCCCTCTGCGGGGAGCTGGGGCCAACGTCCTGACTTTC	CASTPLRGAGANVLTF
TRBV5-6	NA	NA	TRBJ1-3	TGTGCCAGCAGCGACATGAGGGGGGCTGGAAACACCATATATTTT	CASSDMRGAGNTIYF
TRBV7-2	few	TRBD1	TRBJ1-5	TGTGCCAGCAGCCCACAGGGGGGCCTTGCTTATAGCAATCAGCCCCAGCATTTT	CASSPQGGLAYSNQPQHF
TRBV10-1	few	TRBD2	TRBJ2-1	TGCGCCAGCGCCCATATCCCGGGACTAGCGGGATCTGAGCAGTTCTTC	CASAHIPGLAGSEQFF
TRBV10-1	few	TRBD1	TRBJ2-7	TGCGCCAGCAGTGAGTCAGGGGGCCACGAGCAGTACTTC	CASSESGGHEQYF
TRBV20-1	NA	NA	TRBJ1-5	TGCAGTGCGTCTCCAGGGGCTCAGCCCCAGCATTTT	CSASPGAQPQHF
TRBV6-2/TRBV6-3	NA	TRBD2	TRBJ2-2	TGTGCCCCCCCTGGGGAGGGCAACGGGGAGCTGTTTTTT	CAPPGEGNGELFF
TRBV28	few	NA	TRBJ1-3	TGTGCCAGCAGTTTCCCTGACAGGCCGGATACTGGAAACACCATATATTTT	CASSFPDRPDTGNTIYF
TRBV12-3/TRBV12-4	many	TRBD1	TRBJ1-1	TGTGCCAGCAGTTTAGCCTTACAGGGGACCACTGAAGCTTTCTTT	CASSLALQGTTEAFF
TRBV6-6	many	NA	TRBJ1-2	TGTGCCAGCAGTTACTCGGAAGGGCGCGGTGGCTACACCTTC	CASSYSEGRGGYTF
TRBV4-3	NA	TRBD2	TRBJ2-3	TGCGCCAGCTCTAGCGGGGATAACACAGATACGCAGTATTTT	CASSSGDNTDTQYF
TRBV7-8	many	TRBD1	TRBJ2-3	TGTGCCAGCAGCTTAAGGGGACAGGGGGCTGGGACAGATACGCAGTATTTT	CASSLRGQGAGTDTQYF
TRBV6-2/TRBV6-3	few	NA	TRBJ2-7	TGTGCCAGCACTGGAGACAGGCTCTCCTACGAGCAGTACTTC	CASTGDRLSYEQYF
TRBV6-1	many	TRBD1	TRBJ1-2	TGTGCCAGCAGTAAACAGGGGGCGCGGCCCTATGGCTACACCTTC	CASSKQGARPYGYTF
TRBV13	NA	NA	TRBJ2-3	TGTGCCAGCCGGCGGGACACAGATACGCAGTATTTT	CASRRDTDTQYF
TRBV28	many	NA	TRBJ1-2	TGTGCCAGCGGAATACAGGGAGCTAGGGATGGCTACACCTTC	CASGIQGARDGYTF
TRBV6-1	few	TRBD1	TRBJ1-3	TGTGCCAGCAGGAATCAGGGGGACTCTGGAAACACCATATATTTT	CASRNQGDSGNTIYF
TRBV29-1	many	TRBD2	TRBJ2-1	TGCAGCGTTGAACGACTAGCGGGAAATGAGCAGTTCTTC	CSVERLAGNEQFF
TRBV4-1	NA	TRBD2	TRBJ2-7	TGCGCCAGCAGCCCAACAGCGGGAGGTTCCTACGAGCAGTACTTC	CASSPTAGGSYEQYF
TRBV4-3	NA	NA	TRBJ2-1	TGCGCCAGCAGTCCCGGGCCGCTCTCCTACAATGAGCAGTTCTTC	CASSPGPLSYNEQFF
TRBV2	few	NA	TRBJ1-2	TGTGCCAGCAAACTACAGGGATCCGTCTATGGCTACACCTTC	CASKLQGSVYGYTF
TRBV30	few	NA	TRBJ1-2	TGTGCCTGGAGTCTGAGAAGGGGCTATGGCTACACCTTC	CAWSLRRGYGYTF
TRBV9	NA	NA	TRBJ1-2	TGTGCCAGCAGCGTAGGTCTTGAGGCAGGTTCAGGGCTCCTCTATGGCTACACCTTC	CASSVGLEAGSGLLYGYTF
TRBV7-8	NA	NA	TRBJ1-4	TGTGCCAGCAGCGAGGGGTGGAATGAAAAACTGTTTTTT	CASSEGWNEKLFF
TRBV28	few	TRBD1	TRBJ1-5	TGTGCCAGCAGTCTAATTACAGGGGACAGTCAGCCCCAGCATTTT	CASSLITGDSQPQHF
TRBV29-1	few	NA	TRBJ1-1	TGCAGCGTTGAATGGGGATTTACTGAAGCTTTCTTT	CSVEWGFTEAFF
TRBV7-7	NA	NA	TRBJ2-5	TGTGCCAGCAGCCGCAGCGAGTGGGAGACCCAGTACTTC	CASSRSEWETQYF
TRBV7-8	few	TRBD1	TRBJ1-1	TGTGCCAGCAGTTGGGACAGGGAGGGTGAAGCTTTCTTT	CASSWDREGEAFF
TRBV30	NA	TRBD1	TRBJ1-2	TGTGCCGGGACAGGGACGAAAGGCTACACCTTC	CAGTGTKGYTF
TRBV7-9	NA	NA	TRBJ2-1	TGTGCCAGCAGCTTAGTGCGACTTACCTACAATGAGCAGTTCTTC	CASSLVRLTYNEQFF
TRBV30	few	NA	TRBJ1-2	TGTGCCTTACGACGGAGGGTCAATGGCTACACCTTC	CALRRRVNGYTF
TRBV28	NA	NA	TRBJ1-5	TGTGCCAGCGGATTCCTGGGGAAAGGCAATCAGCCCCAGCATTTT	CASGFLGKGNQPQHF
TRBV10-3	NA	TRBD2	TRBJ2-3	TGTGCCATCAGCTTTTTAGCGGGAGAGGAGGATACGCAGTATTTT	CAISFLAGEEDTQYF
TRBV5-5	NA	TRBD1	TRBJ2-7	TGTGCCAGCAGCTTCCAGGGGGCTTACGAGCAGTACTTC	CASSFQGAYEQYF
TRBV6-1	once	NA	TRBJ1-2	TGTGCCAACAGTCTCCCTACAGGGTCTGGCTACACCTTC	CANSLPTGSGYTF
TRBV5-1	few	NA	TRBJ1-4	TGCGCCAGCAGCTTCGACAGGATCGGTGAAAAACTGTTTTTT	CASSFDRIGEKLFF
TRBV3-1	NA	NA	TRBJ1-1	TGTGCCAGCAGCCTATCGACTCTGATGAACACTGAAGCTTTCTTT	CASSLSTLMNTEAFF
TRBV7-2	NA	NA	TRBJ2-7	TGTGCCAGCAGCACCCGCTTCACAGGGCCCTACGAGCAGTACTTC	CASSTRFTGPYEQYF
TRBV6-5	NA	NA	TRBJ2-6	TGTGCCACCCACAGGAGCTCTGGGGCCAACGTCCTGACTTTC	CATHRSSGANVLTF